This T cell receptor beta chain is from a study of identifying expanded T cells in peripheral blood. No infections or other immune events were documented during collection. The CDR3 is 14 residues long. V was shortened by 5 bases and J by 7 bases, with 17 bases between the two germline ends. Per germline, CDR1 MNHNY and CDR2 SVGAGI (reference sequence). The repertoire was sequenced with immunoSEQ multiplex PCR; TCRdb's copy has only in-frame clones and lacks some. This repertoire shows about 52,000 clones, less than 85% found once; its top ten account for approximately 14%. The V and J genes are TRBV6-6 and TRBJ1-2; TRBD1 is a possible D gene (6 bases). The sequencing sample was made of blood. This receptor was identified in a person between 18 and 75 years old in good health. CDR3 residues: CASSPTGSSGGYTF. CDR3 nucleotides: TGTGCCAGCAGTCCGACAGGCTCTAGTGGTGGCTACACCTTC.